This paragraph covers one TCR beta chain sequence. What it binds is unknown. Only in-frame clones appear in the TCRdb table, and some are missing; sequencing was by immunoSEQ multiplex PCR. The sample lists about 350,000 clones; about 85% were seen once. Stated treatment: some 20 received Ad26.COV2.S at low or high dose, single or two shots; a few received placebo; per-sample allocation not given. The samples date from day 63 after the first vaccine or placebo injection. The CDR3 contains 13 residues. The V end was cut by 5 bases, the J end by 4 bases, with 12 bases between. The germline gives CDR1 SEHNR, CDR2 FQNEAQ (reference sequence). The data were taken from a study of Ad26.COV2.S vaccination and SARS-CoV-2 variants. Study summary: Donor got 5x10^10 or 1x10^11 viral particles of Ad26.COV2.S.

Study findings and constraints: Participants given vaccine showed non-spike TCR breadth similar to that of placebo recipients. Spike-specific TCR breadth was greater in vaccine than placebo recipients.

The chain joins TRBV7-9 to TRBJ2-7; no definite D call. The receptor was derived from a person aged 18 to 59 who received the Ad26.COV2.S COVID-19 vaccine or a placebo. This specimen was peripheral blood, taken in a trial of Ad26.COV2.S vaccine versus placebo. The CDR3 spells CASSPTAGYEQYF. In DNA form, the CDR3 reads TGTGCCAGCAGCCCAACAGCAGGATACGAGCAGTACTTC.